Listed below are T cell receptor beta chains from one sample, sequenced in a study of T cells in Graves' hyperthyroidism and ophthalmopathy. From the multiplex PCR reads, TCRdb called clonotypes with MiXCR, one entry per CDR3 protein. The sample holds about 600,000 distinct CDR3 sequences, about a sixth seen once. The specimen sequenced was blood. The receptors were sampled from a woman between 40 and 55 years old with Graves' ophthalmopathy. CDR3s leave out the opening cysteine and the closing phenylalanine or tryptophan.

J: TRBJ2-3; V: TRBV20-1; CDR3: SAEGLAGAPDTQY
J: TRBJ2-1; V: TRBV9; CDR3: ASSKDGYNEQF
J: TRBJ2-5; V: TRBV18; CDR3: ASSPLTSGGIETQY
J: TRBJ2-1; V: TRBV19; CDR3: ASSVRTDNEQF
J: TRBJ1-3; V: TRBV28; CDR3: ASSLTGIGNTIY
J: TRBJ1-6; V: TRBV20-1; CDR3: SAGQGGNSPLH
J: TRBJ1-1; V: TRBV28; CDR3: ASSLGGLKGNTEAF
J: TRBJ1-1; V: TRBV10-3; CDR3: AISTVGLGGGPLNTEAF
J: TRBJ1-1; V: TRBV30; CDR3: AWNQGYNTEAF
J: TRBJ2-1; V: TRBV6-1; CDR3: ASRRAGGYNEQF
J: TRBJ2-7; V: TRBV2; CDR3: ASRPDRDRQY
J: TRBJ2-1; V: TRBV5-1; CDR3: ASSFNPAGAMSYNEQF
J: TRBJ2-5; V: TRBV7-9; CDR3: ASSPPLLGAQY
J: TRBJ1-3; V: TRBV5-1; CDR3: ASSQIGQGVGNTIY
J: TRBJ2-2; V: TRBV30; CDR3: AWSVLAGGKTNTGELF
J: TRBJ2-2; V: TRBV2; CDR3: ASSVYRATGELF
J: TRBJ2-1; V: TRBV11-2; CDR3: ASSGKDRGYEQF
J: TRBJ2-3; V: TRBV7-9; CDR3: ASSLGLTTDTQY